A selection of T cell receptor beta chains follows, all from one sample in a study of T-cell reconstitution after alpha-beta-depleted transplantation in children. One entry per CDR3 protein, called by TCRdb with MiXCR from the PCR reads. The sample carries 100,000 to 120,000 distinct CDR3 sequences, approximately 10% recorded once. The sequencing here drew on PBMCs from the stem cell graft donor, taken from the stem cell graft. The receptors here all came from a human donor who donated a stem cell graft to a child with acute lymphoblastic leukemia. CDR3s include the opening cysteine and the closing phenylalanine or tryptophan. The order of the fields is CDR3 DNA, CDR3 protein, J gene, D gene, V gene, clone size. The D gene is left open where the match is weak. Not every row has a clone size; where given, it reads once, few, many or a size class.

TGTGCCAGCAGTCCTAAGGTATTCGCCGGGGAGCTGTTTTTT,CASSPKVFAGELFF,TRBJ2-2,NA,TRBV12-3/TRBV12-4,many
TGCAGCGCCGGACAGGGTGGGTCTGGAAACACCATATATTTT,CSAGQGGSGNTIYF,TRBJ1-3,TRBD1,TRBV29-1,many
TGTGCCATCAGTGAATGGGACAGGGGTTACGAGCAGTACTTC,CAISEWDRGYEQYF,TRBJ2-7,TRBD1,TRBV10-3,many
TGTGCCATCAGTGTTACGACAGGGGGCATTGAGCAGTTCTTC,CAISVTTGGIEQFF,TRBJ2-1,TRBD1,TRBV10-3,many
TGTGCCAGCAGCACCCTTACGGGGAGGGTCTACGAGCAGTACTTC,CASSTLTGRVYEQYF,TRBJ2-7,TRBD2,TRBV11-2,NA
TGTGCCAGCAGCTTAGGGAGCGGGAGGAAAAATACGCAGTATTTT,CASSLGSGRKNTQYF,TRBJ2-3,TRBD2,TRBV7-2,many
TGTGCCAGCTCTGGACAGGGGTACGAGCAGTACTTC,CASSGQGYEQYF,TRBJ2-7,TRBD1,TRBV19,many
TGTGCCAGCAGCTCCGTAGGACAGGCCTTCTACGAGCAGTACTTC,CASSSVGQAFYEQYF,TRBJ2-7,TRBD1,TRBV7-2,many
TGTGCCAGCATTCCTGACTACGGGTCAGATACGCAGTATTTT,CASIPDYGSDTQYF,TRBJ2-3,NA,TRBV7-2,many
TGTGCCAGCAGTTTATCCTCAGGGGGGAATCAGCCCCAGCATTTT,CASSLSSGGNQPQHF,TRBJ1-5,TRBD1,TRBV12-3/TRBV12-4,few
TGTGCCAGCAGTGGGCGTCGGGACATCTTTACCTCTGGAAACACCATATATTTT,CASSGRRDIFTSGNTIYF,TRBJ1-3,NA,TRBV12-3/TRBV12-4,many
TGTGCCAGCAGTCTCAGGACAGGGGTAGGCAATGAGCAGTTCTTC,CASSLRTGVGNEQFF,TRBJ2-1,TRBD1,TRBV12-3/TRBV12-4,many
TGTGCCAGCAGCTTGGTGGGCACAGATACGCAGTATTTT,CASSLVGTDTQYF,TRBJ2-3,NA,TRBV5-8,many
TGTGCCAGCAGCACCGCCGGACAGGGCGTTAATCAGCCCCAGCATTTT,CASSTAGQGVNQPQHF,TRBJ1-5,TRBD1,TRBV7-2,many
TGTGCCAGCAGTTCCCTCGGAGGGGAGCAGTACTTC,CASSSLGGEQYF,TRBJ2-7,NA,TRBV6-5,many
TGCGCCAGCAGCCTCCTAGCGGGAGGGCCGAGCTCTGGGGCCAACGTCCTGACTTTC,CASSLLAGGPSSGANVLTF,TRBJ2-6,TRBD2,TRBV5-1,many
TGTGCCAGCAGTTTTTGGGACAGGGGGCGCGGTGGGGCCAACGTCCTGACTTTC,CASSFWDRGRGGANVLTF,TRBJ2-6,TRBD1,TRBV12-3/TRBV12-4,many
TGTGCCAGCAGTGAGACAGGAGGGGTGCGCACAGATACGCAGTATTTT,CASSETGGVRTDTQYF,TRBJ2-3,NA,TRBV6-1,many
TGTGCCAGCAGCTACCTAGGGGTCAATCAGCCCCAGCATTTT,CASSYLGVNQPQHF,TRBJ1-5,NA,TRBV7-2,many
TGTGCCAGCAGCCTCGCGGGAAGCCCATCCGATGAGCAGTTCTTC,CASSLAGSPSDEQFF,TRBJ2-1,NA,TRBV7-3,many
TGTGCCAGCAGCGGGGAGGACGGGACAGGGGTTCTTTATTCTTCTGGAAACACCATATATTTT,CASSGEDGTGVLYSSGNTIYF,TRBJ1-3,TRBD1,TRBV27,many
TGTGCCAGCAGCTTAACTAGCGGGAGTCAGGGCGGGGAGCTGTTTTTT,CASSLTSGSQGGELFF,TRBJ2-2,TRBD2,TRBV7-9,many
TGTGCCAGCAGTTATACCGGGAATCACAATCAGCCCCAGCATTTT,CASSYTGNHNQPQHF,TRBJ1-5,NA,TRBV6-2/TRBV6-3,many
TGTGCCAGCTCACCTGGACAGTTTAACTATGGCTACACCTTC,CASSPGQFNYGYTF,TRBJ1-2,NA,TRBV18,many
TGCGCCAGCAGCTTGTCAAACCTGAACACTGAAGCTTTCTTT,CASSLSNLNTEAFF,TRBJ1-1,NA,TRBV5-1,many
TGCAGCGTTGAAGATGGGGGTAGCAATCAGCCCCAGCATTTT,CSVEDGGSNQPQHF,TRBJ1-5,NA,TRBV29-1,medium-sized
TGCGCCAGCAGCCGAGAGCGGGGGGGAAGAGATACGCAGTATTTT,CASSRERGGRDTQYF,TRBJ2-3,TRBD2,TRBV5-1,many
TGCAGCGTTGAAGGGACTAGCGGGCCCACCTACGAGCAGTACTTC,CSVEGTSGPTYEQYF,TRBJ2-7,TRBD2,TRBV29-1,many
TGTGCCAGCAGTTTATCCCAGCACCACTCCTACAATGAGCAGTTCTTC,CASSLSQHHSYNEQFF,TRBJ2-1,NA,TRBV27,many
TGTGCCAGCAGTGAACCATTCAGGGGAGAGGGCAAAAACATTCAGTACTTC,CASSEPFRGEGKNIQYF,TRBJ2-4,NA,TRBV25-1,many